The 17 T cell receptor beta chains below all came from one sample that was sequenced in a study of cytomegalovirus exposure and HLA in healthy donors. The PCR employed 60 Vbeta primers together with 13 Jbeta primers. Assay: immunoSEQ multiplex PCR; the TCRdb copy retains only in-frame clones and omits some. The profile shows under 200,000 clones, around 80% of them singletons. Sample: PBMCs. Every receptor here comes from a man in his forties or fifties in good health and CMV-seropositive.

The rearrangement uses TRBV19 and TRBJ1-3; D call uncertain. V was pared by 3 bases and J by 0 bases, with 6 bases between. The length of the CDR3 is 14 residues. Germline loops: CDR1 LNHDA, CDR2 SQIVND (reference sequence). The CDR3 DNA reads TGTGCCAGTAGTATTTCGGGCTCTGGAAACACCATATATTTT. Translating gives CASSISGSGNTIYF.

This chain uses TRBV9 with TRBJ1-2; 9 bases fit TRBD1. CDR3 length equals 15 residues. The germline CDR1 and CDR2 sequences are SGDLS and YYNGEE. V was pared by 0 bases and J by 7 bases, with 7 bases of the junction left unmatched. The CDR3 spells CASSVVTGGPGGYTF. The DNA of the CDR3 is TGTGCCAGCAGCGTAGTAACAGGGGGCCCTGGTGGCTACACCTTC.

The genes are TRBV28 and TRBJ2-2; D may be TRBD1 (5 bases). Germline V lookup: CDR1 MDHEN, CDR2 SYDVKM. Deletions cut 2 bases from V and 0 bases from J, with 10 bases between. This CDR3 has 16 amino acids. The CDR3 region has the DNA TGTGCCAGCAGTTTAGTGACAGCCTCGAACACCGGGGAGCTGTTTTTT. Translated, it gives CASSLVTASNTGELFF. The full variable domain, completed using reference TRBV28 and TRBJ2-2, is DVKVTQSSRYLVKRTGEKVFLECVQDMDHENMFWYRQDPGLGLRLIYFSYDVKMKEKGDIPEGYSVSREKKERFSLILESASTNQTSMYLCASSLVTASNTGELFFGEGSRLTVL.

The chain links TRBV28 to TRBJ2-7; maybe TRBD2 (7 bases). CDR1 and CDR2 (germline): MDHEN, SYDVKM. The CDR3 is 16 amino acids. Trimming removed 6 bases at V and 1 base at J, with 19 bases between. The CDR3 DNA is TGTGCCAGCAGGTCGCGGGGGACGACAGGATCCTACGAGCAGTACTTC. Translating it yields CASRSRGTTGSYEQYF.

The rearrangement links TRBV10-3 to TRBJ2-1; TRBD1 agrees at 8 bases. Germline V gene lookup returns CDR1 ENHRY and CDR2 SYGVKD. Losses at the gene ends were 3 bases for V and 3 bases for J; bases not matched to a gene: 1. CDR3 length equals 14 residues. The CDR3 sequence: CAISDTGGYNEQFF. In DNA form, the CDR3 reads TGTGCCATCAGTGATACAGGGGGCTACAATGAGCAGTTCTTC.

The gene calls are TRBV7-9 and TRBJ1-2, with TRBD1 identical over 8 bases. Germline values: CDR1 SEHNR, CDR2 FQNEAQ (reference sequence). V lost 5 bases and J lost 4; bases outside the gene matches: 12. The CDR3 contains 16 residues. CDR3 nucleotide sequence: TGTGCCAGCAGCGGACAGGGAGTCCCATTCCCCTATGGCTACACCTTC. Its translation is CASSGQGVPFPYGYTF. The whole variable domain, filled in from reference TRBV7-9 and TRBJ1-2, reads DTGVSQNPRHKITKRGQNVTFRCDPISEHNRLYWYRQTLGQGPEFLTYFQNEAQLEKSRLLSDRFSAERPKGSFSTLEIQRTEQGDSAMYLCASSGQGVPFPYGYTFGSGTRLTVV.

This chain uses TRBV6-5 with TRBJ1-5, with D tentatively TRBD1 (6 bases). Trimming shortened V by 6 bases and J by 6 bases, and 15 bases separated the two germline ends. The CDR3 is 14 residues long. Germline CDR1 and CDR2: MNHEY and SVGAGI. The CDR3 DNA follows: TGTGCCAGCAGCCCCAGGGGCGGGGGTCAGCCCCAGCATTTT. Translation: CASSPRGGGQPQHF.

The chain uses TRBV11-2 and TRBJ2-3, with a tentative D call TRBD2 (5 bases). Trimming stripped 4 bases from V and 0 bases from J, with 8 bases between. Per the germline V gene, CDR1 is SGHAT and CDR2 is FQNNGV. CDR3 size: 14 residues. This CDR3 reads CASSSDLSTDTQYF. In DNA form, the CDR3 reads TGTGCCAGCAGCTCGGACTTGAGCACAGATACGCAGTATTTT. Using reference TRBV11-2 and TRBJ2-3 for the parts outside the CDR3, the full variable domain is EAGVAQSPRYKIIEKRQSVAFWCNPISGHATLYWYQQILGQGPKLLIQFQNNGVVDDSQLPKDRFSAERLKGVDSTLKIQPAKLEDSAVYLCASSSDLSTDTQYFGPGTRLTVL.

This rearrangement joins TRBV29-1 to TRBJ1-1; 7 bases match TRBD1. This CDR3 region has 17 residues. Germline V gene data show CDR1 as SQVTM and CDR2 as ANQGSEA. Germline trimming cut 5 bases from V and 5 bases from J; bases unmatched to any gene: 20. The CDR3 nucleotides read TGCAGCGTTCTCTCTTACCGACAGGGCGCCGTGAGGACTGAAGCTTTCTTT. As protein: CSVLSYRQGAVRTEAFF.

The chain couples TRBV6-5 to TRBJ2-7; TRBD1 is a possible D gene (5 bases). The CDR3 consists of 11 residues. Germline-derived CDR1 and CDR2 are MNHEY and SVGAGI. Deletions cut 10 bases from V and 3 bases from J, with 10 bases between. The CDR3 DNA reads TGTGCCACCCGACAGTTCTACGAGCAGTACTTC. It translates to CATRQFYEQYF.

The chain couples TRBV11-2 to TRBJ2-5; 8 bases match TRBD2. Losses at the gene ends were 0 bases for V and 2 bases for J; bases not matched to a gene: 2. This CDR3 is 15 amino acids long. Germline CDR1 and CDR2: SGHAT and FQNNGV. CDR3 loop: CASSLDGLAQETQYF. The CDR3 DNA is TGTGCCAGCAGCTTAGATGGACTAGCTCAAGAGACCCAGTACTTC.

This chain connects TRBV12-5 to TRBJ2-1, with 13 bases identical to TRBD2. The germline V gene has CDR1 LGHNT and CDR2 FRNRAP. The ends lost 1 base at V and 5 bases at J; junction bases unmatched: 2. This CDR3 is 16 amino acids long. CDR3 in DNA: TGTGCTAGTGGTTTGGGACTAGCGGGAGGAAACAATGAGCAGTTCTTC. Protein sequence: CASGLGLAGGNNEQFF.

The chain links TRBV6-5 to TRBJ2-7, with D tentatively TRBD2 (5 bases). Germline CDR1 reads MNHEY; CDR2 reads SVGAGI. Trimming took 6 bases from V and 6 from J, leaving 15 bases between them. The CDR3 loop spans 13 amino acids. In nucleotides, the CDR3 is TGTGCCAGCAGCCCTCCGGGGAATAGCGAGCAGTACTTC. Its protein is CASSPPGNSEQYF.

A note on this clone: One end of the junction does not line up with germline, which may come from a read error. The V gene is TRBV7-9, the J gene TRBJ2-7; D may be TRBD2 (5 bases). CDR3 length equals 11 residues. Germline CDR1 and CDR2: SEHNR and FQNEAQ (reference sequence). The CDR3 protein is CATGVEGRDLF. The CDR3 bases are TGTGCCACCGGGGTCGAGGGCAGAGACCTTTTC. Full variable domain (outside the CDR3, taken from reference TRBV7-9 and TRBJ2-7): DTGVSQNPRHKITKRGQNVTFRCDPISEHNRLYWYRQTLGQGPEFLTYFQNEAQLEKSRLLSDRFSAERPKGSFSTLEIQRTEQGDSAMYLCATGVEGRDLFGPGTRLTVT.

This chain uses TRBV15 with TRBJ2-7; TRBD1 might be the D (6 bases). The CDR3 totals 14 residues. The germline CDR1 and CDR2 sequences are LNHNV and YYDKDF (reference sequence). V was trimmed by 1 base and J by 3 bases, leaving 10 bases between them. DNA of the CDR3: TGTGCCACCAGCAGAGTAGCACAGGGCTACGAGCAGTACTTC. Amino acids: CATSRVAQGYEQYF.

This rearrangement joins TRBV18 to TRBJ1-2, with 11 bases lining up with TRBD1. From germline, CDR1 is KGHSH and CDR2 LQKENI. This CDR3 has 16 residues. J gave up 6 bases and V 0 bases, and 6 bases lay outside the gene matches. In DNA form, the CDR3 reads TGTGCCAGCTCACCACCGTGGACAGGGGGCGGCGATGGCTACACCTTC. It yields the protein CASSPPWTGGGDGYTF.

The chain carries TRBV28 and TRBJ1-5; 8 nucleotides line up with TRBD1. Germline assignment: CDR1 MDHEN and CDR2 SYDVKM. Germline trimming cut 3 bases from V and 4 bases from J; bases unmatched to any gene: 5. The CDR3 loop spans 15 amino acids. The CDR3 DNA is TGTGCCAGCAGTTTTTCGGACAGGGTGAATCAGCCCCAGCATTTT. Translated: CASSFSDRVNQPQHF.